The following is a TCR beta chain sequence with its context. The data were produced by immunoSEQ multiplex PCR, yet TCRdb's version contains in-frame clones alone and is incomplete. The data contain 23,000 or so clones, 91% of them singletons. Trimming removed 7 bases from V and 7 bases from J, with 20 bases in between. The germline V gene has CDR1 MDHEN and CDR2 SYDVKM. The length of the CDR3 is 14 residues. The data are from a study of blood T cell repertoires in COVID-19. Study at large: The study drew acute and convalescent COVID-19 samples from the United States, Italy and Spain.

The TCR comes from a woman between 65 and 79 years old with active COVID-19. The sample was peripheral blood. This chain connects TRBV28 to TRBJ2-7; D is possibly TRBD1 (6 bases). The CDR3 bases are TGTGCCAGCAACTTGGGGGCGAGGTCCGATGAGCAGTACTTC. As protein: CASNLGARSDEQYF.